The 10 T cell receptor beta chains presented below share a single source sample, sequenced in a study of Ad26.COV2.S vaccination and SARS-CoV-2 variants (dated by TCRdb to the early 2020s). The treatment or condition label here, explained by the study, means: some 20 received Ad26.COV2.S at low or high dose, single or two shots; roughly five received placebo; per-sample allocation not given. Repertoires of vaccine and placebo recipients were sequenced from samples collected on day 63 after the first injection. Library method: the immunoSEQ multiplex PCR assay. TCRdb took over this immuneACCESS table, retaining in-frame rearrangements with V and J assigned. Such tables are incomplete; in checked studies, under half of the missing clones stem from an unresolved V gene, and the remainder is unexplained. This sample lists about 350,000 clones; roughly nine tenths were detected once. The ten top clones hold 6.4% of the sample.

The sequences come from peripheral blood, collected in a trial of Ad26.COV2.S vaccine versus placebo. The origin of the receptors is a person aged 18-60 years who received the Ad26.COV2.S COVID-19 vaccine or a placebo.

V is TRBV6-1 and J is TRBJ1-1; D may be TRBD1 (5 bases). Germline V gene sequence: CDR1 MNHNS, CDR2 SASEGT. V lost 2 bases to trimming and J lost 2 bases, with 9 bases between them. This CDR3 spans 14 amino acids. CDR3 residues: CASSERDENTEAFF. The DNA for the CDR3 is TGTGCCAGCAGTGAACGGGACGAAAACACTGAAGCTTTCTTT.

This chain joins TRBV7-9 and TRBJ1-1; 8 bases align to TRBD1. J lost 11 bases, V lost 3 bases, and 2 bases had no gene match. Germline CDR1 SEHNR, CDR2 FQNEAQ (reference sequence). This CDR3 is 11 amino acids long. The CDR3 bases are TGTGCCAGCAGCTTGGACAGGGTGGCTTTCTTT. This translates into CASSLDRVAFF.

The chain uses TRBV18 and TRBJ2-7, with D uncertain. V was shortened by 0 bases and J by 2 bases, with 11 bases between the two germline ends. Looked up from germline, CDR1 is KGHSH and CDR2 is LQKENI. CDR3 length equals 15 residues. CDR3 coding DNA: TGTGCCAGCTCACCACCTAACCCACTCCCCTACGAGCAGTACTTC. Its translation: CASSPPNPLPYEQYF. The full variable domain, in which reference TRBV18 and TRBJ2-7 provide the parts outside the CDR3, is NAGVMQNPRHLVRRRGQEARLRCSPMKGHSHVYWYRQLPEEGLKFMVYLQKENIIDESGMPKERFSAEFPKEGPSILRIQQVVRGDSAAYFCASSPPNPLPYEQYFGPGTRLTVT.

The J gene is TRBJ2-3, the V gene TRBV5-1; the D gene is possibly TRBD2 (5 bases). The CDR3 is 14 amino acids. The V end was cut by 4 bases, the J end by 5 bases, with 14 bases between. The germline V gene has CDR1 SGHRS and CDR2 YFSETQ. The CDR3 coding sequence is TGCGCCAGCAGCCCTACAGCGGTTGGAGATACGCAGTATTTT. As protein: CASSPTAVGDTQYF.

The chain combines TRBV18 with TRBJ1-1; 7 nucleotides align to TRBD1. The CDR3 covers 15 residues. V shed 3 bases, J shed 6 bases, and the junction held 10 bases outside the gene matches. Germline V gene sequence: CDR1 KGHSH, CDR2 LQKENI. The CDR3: CASSPSDRQGAEAFF. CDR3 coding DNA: TGTGCCAGCTCACCGTCGGACAGGCAGGGAGCTGAAGCTTTCTTT.

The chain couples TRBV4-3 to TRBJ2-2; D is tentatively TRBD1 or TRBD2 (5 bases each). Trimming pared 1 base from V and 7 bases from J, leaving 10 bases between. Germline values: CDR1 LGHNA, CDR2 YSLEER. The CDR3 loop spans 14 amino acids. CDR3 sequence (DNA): TGCGCCAGCAGCCAAGCGAGGGGAATCGGGGAGCTGTTTTTT. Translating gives CASSQARGIGELFF.

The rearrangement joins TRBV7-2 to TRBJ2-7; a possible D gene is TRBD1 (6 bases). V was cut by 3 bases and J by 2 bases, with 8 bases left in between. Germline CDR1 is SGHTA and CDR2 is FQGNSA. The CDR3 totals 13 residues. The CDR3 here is CASSLDRAYEQYF. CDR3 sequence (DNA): TGTGCCAGCAGCTTGGACAGAGCCTACGAGCAGTACTTC.

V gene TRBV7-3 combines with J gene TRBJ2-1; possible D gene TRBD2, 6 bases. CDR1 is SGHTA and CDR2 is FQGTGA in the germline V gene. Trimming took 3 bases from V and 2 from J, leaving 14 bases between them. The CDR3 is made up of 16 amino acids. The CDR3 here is CASSFGTPSPYNEQFF. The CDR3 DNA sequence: TGTGCCAGCAGCTTCGGGACTCCAAGCCCCTACAATGAGCAGTTCTTC.

The CDR3 DNA follows: TGCGCCAGCAGCTTGTCTCTCGGAGAGGGCGAGCAGTACTTC. Its translation: CASSLSLGEGEQYF. The chain combines TRBV5-1 with TRBJ2-7; D might be TRBD2 (5 bases). The germline CDR1 and CDR2 sequences are SGHRS and YFSETQ. This CDR3 comprises 14 residues. The V gene lost 1 base and the J gene lost 6 bases, with 14 bases spanning the gap.

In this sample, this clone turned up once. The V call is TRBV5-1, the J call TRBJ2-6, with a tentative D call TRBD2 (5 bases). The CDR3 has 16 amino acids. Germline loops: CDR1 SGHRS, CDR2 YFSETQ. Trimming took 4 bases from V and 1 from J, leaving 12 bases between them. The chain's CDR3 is CASSLEAGSGANVLTF. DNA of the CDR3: TGCGCCAGCAGCCTGGAGGCCGGGTCTGGGGCCAACGTCCTGACTTTC.